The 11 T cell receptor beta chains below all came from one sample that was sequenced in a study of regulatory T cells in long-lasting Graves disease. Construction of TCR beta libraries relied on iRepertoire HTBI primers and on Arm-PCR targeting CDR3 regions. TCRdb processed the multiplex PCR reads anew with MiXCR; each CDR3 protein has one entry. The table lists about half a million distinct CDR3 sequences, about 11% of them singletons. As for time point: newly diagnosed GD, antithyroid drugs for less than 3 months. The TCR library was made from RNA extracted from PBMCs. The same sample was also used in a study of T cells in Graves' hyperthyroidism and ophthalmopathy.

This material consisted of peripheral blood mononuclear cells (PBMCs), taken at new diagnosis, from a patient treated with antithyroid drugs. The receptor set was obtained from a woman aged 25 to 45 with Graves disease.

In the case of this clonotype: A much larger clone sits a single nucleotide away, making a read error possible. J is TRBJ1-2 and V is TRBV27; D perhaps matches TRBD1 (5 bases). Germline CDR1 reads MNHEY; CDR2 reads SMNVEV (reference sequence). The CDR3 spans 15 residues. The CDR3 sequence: CASQGRGKANCGYTF. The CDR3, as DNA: TGTGCCAGCCAGGGAAGGGGTAAAGCTAACTGTGGCTACACCTTC.

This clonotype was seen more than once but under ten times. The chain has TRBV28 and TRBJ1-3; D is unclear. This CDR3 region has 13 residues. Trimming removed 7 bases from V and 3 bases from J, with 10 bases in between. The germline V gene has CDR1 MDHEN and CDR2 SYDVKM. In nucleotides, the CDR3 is TGTGCCAGCATTAGAGGAGGTGGAAACACCATATATTTT. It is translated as CASIRGGGNTIYF.

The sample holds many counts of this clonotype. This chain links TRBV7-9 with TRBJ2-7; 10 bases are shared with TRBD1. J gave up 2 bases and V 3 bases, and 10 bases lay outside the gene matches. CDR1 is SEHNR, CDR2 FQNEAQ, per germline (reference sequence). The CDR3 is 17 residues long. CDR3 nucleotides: TGTGCCAGCAGCTTTCCTTCCGGGACAGGGGATCCCTACGAGCAGTACTTC. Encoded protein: CASSFPSGTGDPYEQYF.

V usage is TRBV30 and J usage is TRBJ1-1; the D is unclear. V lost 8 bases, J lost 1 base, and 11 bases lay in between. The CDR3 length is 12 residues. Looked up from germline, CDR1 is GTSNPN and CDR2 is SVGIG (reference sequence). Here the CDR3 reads CAIGRPNTEAFF. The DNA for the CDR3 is TGTGCCATAGGCCGCCCGAACACTGAAGCTTTCTTT. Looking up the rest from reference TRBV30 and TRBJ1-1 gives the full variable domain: SQTIHQWPATLVQPVGSPLSLECTVEGTSNPNLYWYRQAAGRGLQLLFYSVGIGQISSEVPQNLSASRPQDRQFILSSKKLLLSDSGFYLCAIGRPNTEAFFGQGTRLTVV.

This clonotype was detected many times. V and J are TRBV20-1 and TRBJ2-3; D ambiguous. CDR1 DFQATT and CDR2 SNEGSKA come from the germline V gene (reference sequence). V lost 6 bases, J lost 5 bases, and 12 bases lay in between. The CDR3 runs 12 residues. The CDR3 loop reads CSAPDPGDTQYF. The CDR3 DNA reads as TGCAGTGCCCCAGACCCAGGAGATACGCAGTATTTT.

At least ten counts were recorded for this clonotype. CDR3 in amino acids: CATHRGLAYNEQFF. As DNA, the CDR3 is TGTGCCACCCATAGAGGGTTGGCCTACAATGAGCAGTTCTTC. The V and J genes are TRBV28 and TRBJ2-1, with D possibly being TRBD2 (5 bases). This CDR3 comprises 14 residues. Trimming removed 10 bases from V and 2 bases from J, with 15 bases in between. The germline V gene encodes CDR1 MDHEN and CDR2 SYDVKM. The whole variable domain, filled in from reference TRBV28 and TRBJ2-1, reads DVKVTQSSRYLVKRTGEKVFLECVQDMDHENMFWYRQDPGLGLRLIYFSYDVKMKEKGDIPEGYSVSREKKERFSLILESASTNQTSMYLCATHRGLAYNEQFFGPGTRLTVL.

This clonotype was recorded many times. The CDR3 region has the DNA TGTGCCAGCAGTCTTGGATCCGTCAATCAGCCCCAGCATTTT. Protein product: CASSLGSVNQPQHF. The chain carries TRBV12-3 or TRBV12-4 and TRBJ1-5; no clear D gene. Trimming took off 5 bases at V and 3 bases at J, with 11 bases between the two ends. There are 14 residues in the CDR3.

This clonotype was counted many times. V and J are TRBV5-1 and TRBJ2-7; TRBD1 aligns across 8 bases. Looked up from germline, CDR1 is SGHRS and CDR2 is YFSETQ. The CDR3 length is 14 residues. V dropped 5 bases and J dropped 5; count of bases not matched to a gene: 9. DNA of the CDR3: TGCGCCAGCAGACGAATCTCAGGGGGCCACGAGCAGTACTTC. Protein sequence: CASRRISGGHEQYF.

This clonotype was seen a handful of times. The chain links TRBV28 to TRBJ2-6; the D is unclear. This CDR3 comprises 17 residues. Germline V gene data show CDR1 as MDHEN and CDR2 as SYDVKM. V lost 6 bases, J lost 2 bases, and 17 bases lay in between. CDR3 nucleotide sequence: TGTGCCAGCAGCGAAGCGCCTGAGATGGCTGGGGCCAACGTCCTGACTTTC. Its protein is CASSEAPEMAGANVLTF.

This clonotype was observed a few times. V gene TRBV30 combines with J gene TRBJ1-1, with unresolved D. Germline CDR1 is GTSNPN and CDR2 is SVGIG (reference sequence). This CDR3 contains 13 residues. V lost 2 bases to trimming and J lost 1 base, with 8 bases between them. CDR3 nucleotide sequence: TGTGCCTGGAGTTCTATGGGGAACACTGAAGCTTTCTTT. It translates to CAWSSMGNTEAFF.

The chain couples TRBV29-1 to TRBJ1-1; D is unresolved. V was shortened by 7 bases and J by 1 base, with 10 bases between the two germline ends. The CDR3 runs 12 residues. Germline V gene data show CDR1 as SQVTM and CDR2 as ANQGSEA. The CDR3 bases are TGCAGCGCCACCTCCGGGAACACTGAAGCTTTCTTT. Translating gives CSATSGNTEAFF. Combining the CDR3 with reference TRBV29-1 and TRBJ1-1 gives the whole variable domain SAVISQKPSRDICQRGTSLTIQCQVDSQVTMMFWYRQQPGQSLTLIATANQGSEATYESGFVIDKFPISRPNLTFSTLTVSNMSPEDSSIYLCSATSGNTEAFFGQGTRLTVV.